One and the same sample provided the 15 T cell receptor beta chains below, sequenced in a study of cytomegalovirus exposure and HLA in healthy donors. This PCR relied on a set of 60 Vbeta primers and 13 Jbeta primers. Libraries were prepared by immunoSEQ multiplex PCR; TCRdb keeps only in-frame clonotypes and omits some of them. The sample consists of 150,000 to 180,000 clones, around 80% of them appearing once. Sequences were obtained from PBMCs. These receptors all stem from a woman in her thirties or forties in good health and CMV-seropositive.

The chain couples TRBV30 to TRBJ1-2; D is ambiguous. V lost 0 bases and J lost 6, with 11 bases in between. The CDR3 runs to 13 residues. CDR1 and CDR2 from the germline V gene are GTSNPN and SVGIG (reference sequence). This CDR3 reads CAWSVGYEDGYTF. As DNA, the CDR3 is TGTGCCTGGAGTGTGGGTTACGAGGATGGCTACACCTTC.

V and J are TRBV10-3 and TRBJ2-3; 10 bases line up with TRBD2. V gave up 0 bases and J gave up 2 bases; unmatched junction bases: 5. Germline values: CDR1 ENHRY, CDR2 SYGVKD. The CDR3 length is 17 residues. The CDR3 is CAISESSSGSITDTQYF. The CDR3 DNA reads as TGTGCCATCAGTGAGTCCTCTAGCGGGAGTATCACAGATACGCAGTATTTT.

This sequence joins TRBV6-1 and TRBJ2-7, with D maybe TRBD2 (8 bases). This CDR3 is built from 15 residues. V was clipped by 10 bases and J by 1 base, with 20 bases between them. Germline lookup yields CDR1 MNHNS and CDR2 SASEGT. CDR3 nucleotide sequence: TGTGCCACTCACCTAGCGGGCAGGGGGTCCTACGAGCAGTACTTC. Its protein product is CATHLAGRGSYEQYF.

This chain links TRBV2 with TRBJ2-1; 7 bases are shared with TRBD1. The CDR3 runs 16 residues. Germline assignment: CDR1 SNHLY and CDR2 FYNNEI. The junction had 7 bases not matched to a gene; V was cut back by 5 bases and J by 0 bases. The CDR3 sequence: CASSLRQGASYNEQFF. The CDR3 DNA reads TGTGCCAGCAGTCTTCGACAGGGAGCCTCCTACAATGAGCAGTTCTTC. The variable domain in full, completed from reference TRBV2 and TRBJ2-1, reads EPEVTQTPSHQVTQMGQEVILRCVPISNHLYFYWYRQILGQKVEFLVSFYNNEISEKSEIFDDQFSVERPDGSNFTLKIRSTKLEDSAMYFCASSLRQGASYNEQFFGPGTRLTVL.

V and J are TRBV30 and TRBJ2-7; D uncertain. This CDR3 is built from 12 residues. Germline lookup yields CDR1 GTSNPN and CDR2 SVGIG (reference sequence). The V gene lost 2 bases and the J gene lost 2 bases, with 7 bases spanning the gap. As DNA, the CDR3 is TGTGCCTGGAGTCAGATCCCCTACGAGCAGTACTTC. This codes for CAWSQIPYEQYF.

The genes are TRBV18 and TRBJ2-7; 9 bases are a match to TRBD2. CDR3 length equals 15 residues. V was clipped by 4 bases and J by 5 bases; unmatched bases: 9. Germline-derived CDR1 and CDR2 are KGHSH and LQKENI. CDR3 nucleotides: TGTGCCAGCTCACGACAGGGACTAGCAGAGAACGAGCAGTACTTC. It is translated as CASSRQGLAENEQYF.

Written as DNA, the CDR3 is TGTGCCAGCAGTTGGGGACAGGGAGGCGACGAGCAGTACTTC. Translation gives CASSWGQGGDEQYF. V gene TRBV27 combines with J gene TRBJ2-7; 9 bases line up with TRBD1. Losses at the gene ends were 4 bases for V and 5 bases for J; bases not matched to a gene: 6. CDR1 and CDR2 (germline): MNHEY, SMNVEV (reference sequence). CDR3 length equals 14 residues.

This chain links TRBV7-8 with TRBJ2-2; D uncertain. V was trimmed by 4 bases and J by 3 bases, leaving 3 bases between them. CDR1 and CDR2 from the germline V gene are SGHVS and FQNEAQ. The CDR3 sequence is 12 residues long. CDR3 bases: TGTGCCAGCAGCTCCGACACCGGGGAGCTGTTTTTT. Translating it yields CASSSDTGELFF.

The V gene is TRBV30, the J gene TRBJ2-5, with a weak D call TRBD1 (8 bases). The J call may not be correct, given that the DNA end is closer to TRBJ2-7. This CDR3 has 15 residues. Germline CDR1 reads GTSNPN; CDR2 reads SVGIG (reference sequence). CDR3: CAWSTGGASSYEQYF. Here the CDR3 DNA reads TGTGCCTGGAGTACAGGGGGGGCCAGCTCCTACGAGCAGTACTTC.

This clone has a handful of counts. The chain employs TRBV6-1 and TRBJ2-2, with TRBD2 as a possible D gene (5 bases). Germline-derived CDR1 and CDR2 are MNHNS and SASEGT. This CDR3 has 13 amino acids. Trimming took off 8 bases at V and 5 bases at J, with 12 bases between the two ends. CDR3 in amino acids: CASRDVRTGELFF. DNA for the CDR3: TGTGCCAGCCGGGATGTACGGACCGGGGAGCTGTTTTTT.

The V gene is TRBV11-2, the J gene TRBJ2-7; 12 bases map to TRBD1. Germline trimming cut 4 bases from V and 2 bases from J; bases unmatched to any gene: 3. The CDR3 covers 15 residues. The germline V gene has CDR1 SGHAT and CDR2 FQNNGV. The CDR3 here is CASSSGTGGPYEQYF. CDR3 in DNA: TGTGCCAGCAGCTCCGGGACAGGGGGCCCCTACGAGCAGTACTTC.

This chain connects TRBV9 to TRBJ1-1; 7 bases map to TRBD1. CDR1 and CDR2 (germline): SGDLS, YYNGEE. Trimming removed 4 bases from V and 6 bases from J; junction bases left unmatched: 9. The CDR3 consists of 14 residues. CDR3 nucleotide sequence: TGTGCCAGCAGCTTTACGGACAGGTTCGCTGAAGCTTTCTTT. Its protein is CASSFTDRFAEAFF. Filled out from reference TRBV9 and TRBJ1-1, the complete variable domain reads DSGVTQTPKHLITATGQRVTLRCSPRSGDLSVYWYQQSLDQGLQFLIQYYNGEERAKGNILERFSAQQFPDLHSELNLSSLELGDSALYFCASSFTDRFAEAFFGQGTRLTVV.

The chain combines TRBV2 with TRBJ2-1; 11 positions match TRBD2. Germline trimming cut 6 bases from V and 6 bases from J; bases unmatched to any gene: 1. The CDR3 is 13 residues long. Germline CDR1 and CDR2: SNHLY and FYNNEI. The CDR3 loop reads CASSTSGSNEQFF. CDR3 coding DNA: TGTGCCAGCAGCACTAGCGGGAGCAATGAGCAGTTCTTC.

The rearrangement joins TRBV29-1 to TRBJ2-7; 7 nucleotides line up with TRBD2. Trimming took 1 base from V and 5 from J; bases not matched to a gene: 11. Germline values: CDR1 SQVTM, CDR2 ANQGSEA. The CDR3 sequence is 15 residues long. CDR3 sequence (DNA): TGCAGCGTTGAAGGTGGGTCTAGCGGCAAAAACGAGCAGTACTTC. This sequence encodes CSVEGGSSGKNEQYF.

Notes on this clone: An end of the junction differs from the germline gene, which may be a read error. The chain combines TRBV9 with TRBJ1-4; 8 bases line up with TRBD1. The CDR3 length is 13 residues. Germline V gene lookup returns CDR1 SGDLS and CDR2 YYNGEE. CDR3 bases: TGTGCCAGCAGCGTGGGGTATAGGGACAGGTTGACTTTT. Translating gives CASSVGYRDRLTF.